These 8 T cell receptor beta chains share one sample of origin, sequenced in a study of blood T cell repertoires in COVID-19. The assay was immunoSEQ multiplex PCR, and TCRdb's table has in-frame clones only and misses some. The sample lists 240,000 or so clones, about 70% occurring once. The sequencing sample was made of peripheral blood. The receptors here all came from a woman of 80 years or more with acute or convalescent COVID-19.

As DNA, the CDR3 is TGTGCCAGCAGTGAAGCCCGACAGGTAGATAGCAATCAGCCCCAGCATTTT. Protein: CASSEARQVDSNQPQHF. The chain combines TRBV2 with TRBJ1-5; TRBD1 is a possible D gene (6 bases). The CDR3 is 17 residues long. Germline V gene data show CDR1 as SNHLY and CDR2 as FYNNEI. The V and J ends lost 0 bases and 0 bases respectively, with 12 bases between them.

The CDR3 DNA sequence: TGTGCCAGCATAGAAGGCGGACTAGCGGGGCAAGAGACCCAGTACTTC. It is translated as CASIEGGLAGQETQYF. This chain joins TRBV6-6 and TRBJ2-5; the match to TRBD2 covers 12 bases. In germline, CDR1 is MNHNY, CDR2 SVGAGI (reference sequence). This CDR3 spans 16 amino acids. V shed 7 bases and J 2 bases; nucleotides not matched to a gene: 8.

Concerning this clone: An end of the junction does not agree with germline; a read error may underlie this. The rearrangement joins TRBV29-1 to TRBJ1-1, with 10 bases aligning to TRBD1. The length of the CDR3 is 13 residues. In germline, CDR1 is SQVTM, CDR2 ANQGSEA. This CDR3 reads CSGDRGRNAEAFF. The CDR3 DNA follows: TGCAGCGGGGACAGGGGCAGGAACGCTGAAGCTTTCTTT.

CDR3 coding DNA: TGTGCCAGCAGCTTAGGTTTGGGCAGCACGTACCAAGAGACCCAGTACTTC. Its protein product is CASSLGLGSTYQETQYF. The J gene is TRBJ2-5, the V gene TRBV5-6; no reliable D call. The CDR3 length is 17 residues. V lost 2 bases, J lost 0 bases, and 17 bases lay in between. In germline, CDR1 is SGHDT, CDR2 YYEEEE.

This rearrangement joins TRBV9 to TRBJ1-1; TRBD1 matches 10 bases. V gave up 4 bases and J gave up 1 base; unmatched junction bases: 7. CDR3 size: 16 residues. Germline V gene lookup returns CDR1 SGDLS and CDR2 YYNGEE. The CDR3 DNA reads TGTGCCAGCAGCTCACACCGGGACAGGGGGAACACTGAAGCTTTCTTT. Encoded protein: CASSSHRDRGNTEAFF.

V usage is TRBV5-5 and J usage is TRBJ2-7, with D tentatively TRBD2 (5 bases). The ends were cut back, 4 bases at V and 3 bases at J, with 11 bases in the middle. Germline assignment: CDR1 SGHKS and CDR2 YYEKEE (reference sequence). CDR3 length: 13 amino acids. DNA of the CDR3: TGTGCCAGCAGCCTCAGGACTTTCTACGAGCAGTACTTC. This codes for CASSLRTFYEQYF.

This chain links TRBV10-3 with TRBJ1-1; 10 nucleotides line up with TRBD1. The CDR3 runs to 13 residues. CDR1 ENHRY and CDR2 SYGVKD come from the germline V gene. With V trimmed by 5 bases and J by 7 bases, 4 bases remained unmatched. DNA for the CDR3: TGTGCCATCAGTTGGGACAGGGGCGGTGAAGCTTTCTTT. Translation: CAISWDRGGEAFF.

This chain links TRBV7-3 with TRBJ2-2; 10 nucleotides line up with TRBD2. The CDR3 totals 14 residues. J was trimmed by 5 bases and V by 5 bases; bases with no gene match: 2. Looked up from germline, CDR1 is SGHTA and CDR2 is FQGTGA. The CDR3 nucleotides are TGTGCCAGCAGCACTAGCGGGGAGACCGGGGAGCTGTTTTTT. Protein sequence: CASSTSGETGELFF.